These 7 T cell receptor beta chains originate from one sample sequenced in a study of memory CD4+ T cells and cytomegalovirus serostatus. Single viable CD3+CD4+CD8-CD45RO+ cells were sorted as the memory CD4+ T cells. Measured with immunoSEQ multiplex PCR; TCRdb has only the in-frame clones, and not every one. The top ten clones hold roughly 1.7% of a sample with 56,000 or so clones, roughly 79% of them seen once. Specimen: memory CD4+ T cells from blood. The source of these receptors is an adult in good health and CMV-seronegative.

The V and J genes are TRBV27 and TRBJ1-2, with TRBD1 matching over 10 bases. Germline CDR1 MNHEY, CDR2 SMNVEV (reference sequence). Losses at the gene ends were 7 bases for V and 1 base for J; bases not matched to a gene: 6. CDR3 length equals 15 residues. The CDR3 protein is CASKGQGGINYGYTF. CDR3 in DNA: TGTGCCAGCAAAGGACAGGGGGGAATTAACTATGGCTACACCTTC.

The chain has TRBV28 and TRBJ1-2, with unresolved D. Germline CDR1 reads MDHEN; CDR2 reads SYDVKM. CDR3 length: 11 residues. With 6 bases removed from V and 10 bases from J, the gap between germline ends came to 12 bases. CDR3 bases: TGTGCCAGCAGCATGACACGGTTCTACACCTTC. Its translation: CASSMTRFYTF.

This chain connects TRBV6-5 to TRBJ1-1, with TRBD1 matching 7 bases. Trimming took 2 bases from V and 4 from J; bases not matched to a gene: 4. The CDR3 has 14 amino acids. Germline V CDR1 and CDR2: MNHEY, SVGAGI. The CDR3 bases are TGTGCCAGCAGTTACGCCAGGGGGGTCACTGAAGCTTTCTTT. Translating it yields CASSYARGVTEAFF.

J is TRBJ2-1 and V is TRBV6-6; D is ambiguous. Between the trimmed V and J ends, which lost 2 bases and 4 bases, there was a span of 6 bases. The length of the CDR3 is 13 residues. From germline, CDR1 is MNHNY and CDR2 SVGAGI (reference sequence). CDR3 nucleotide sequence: TGTGCCAGCAGTTACCGGCAGTACAATGAGCAGTTCTTC. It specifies CASSYRQYNEQFF.

This chain's CDR3 is CASSVMSELYEQYF. CDR3 nucleotide sequence: TGTGCCAGCAGTGTGATGTCGGAGCTCTACGAGCAGTACTTC. The chain joins TRBV2 to TRBJ2-7; D unresolved. Looked up from germline, CDR1 is SNHLY and CDR2 is FYNNEI. The germline V and J ends were trimmed by 4 bases and 3 bases, with 13 bases remaining between them. The CDR3 is made up of 14 amino acids.

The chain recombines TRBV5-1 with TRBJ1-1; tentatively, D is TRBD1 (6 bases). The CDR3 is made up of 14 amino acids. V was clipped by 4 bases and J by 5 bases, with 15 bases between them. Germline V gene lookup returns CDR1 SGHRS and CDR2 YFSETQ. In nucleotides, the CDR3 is TGCGCCAGCAGCCCGGAGGGGGTCCGGACTGAAGCTTTCTTT. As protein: CASSPEGVRTEAFF.

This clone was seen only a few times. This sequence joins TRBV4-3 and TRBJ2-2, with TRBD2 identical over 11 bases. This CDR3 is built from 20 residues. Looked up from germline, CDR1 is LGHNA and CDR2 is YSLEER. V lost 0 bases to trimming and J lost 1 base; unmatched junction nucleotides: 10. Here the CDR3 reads CASSQDNLLAGVRNTGELFF. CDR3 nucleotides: TGCGCCAGCAGCCAAGACAACCTACTAGCGGGAGTAAGGAACACCGGGGAGCTGTTTTTT.